The 10 T cell receptor beta chains listed next were all sequenced from one sample in a study of T cells after yellow fever vaccination. Via MiXCR, TCRdb re-called the 5' RACE reads, giving one row per CDR3 protein. The sample yields around 160,000 distinct CDR3 sequences, about 7% seen once. The material sequenced was CD4+ T cells sorted from PBMCs, taken less than 6 days after the first yellow fever vaccination. These receptors were collected from a man between 18 and 29 years old who received the YFV17D yellow fever vaccine.

This clonotype was found a few times. The chain uses TRBV18 and TRBJ1-2, with D hard to call. This CDR3 has 13 residues. The V end lost 3 bases, the J end lost 8 bases, and 13 bases lay between the germline ends. Per the germline V gene, CDR1 is KGHSH and CDR2 is LQKENI. CDR3 residues: CASSPDPSRGYTF. The CDR3 DNA sequence: TGTGCCAGCTCACCGGACCCCTCCAGGGGCTACACCTTC.

This clonotype was detected many times. The chain uses TRBV20-1 and TRBJ1-1; perhaps TRBD1 as D (6 bases). The germline V gene has CDR1 DFQATT and CDR2 SNEGSKA (reference sequence). The CDR3 consists of 14 residues. The V end was cut by 0 bases, the J end by 3 bases, with 11 bases between. CDR3 bases: TGCAGTGCTAGAGATGGGGGGGCCGACACTGAAGCTTTCTTT. Its protein is CSARDGGADTEAFF.

This clonotype was seen at least ten times. The gene calls are TRBV15 and TRBJ2-7; D may be TRBD2 (7 bases). Deletions cut 1 base from V and 1 base from J, with 17 bases between. Germline CDR1 reads LNHNV; CDR2 reads YYDKDF (reference sequence). This CDR3 comprises 17 residues. The DNA of the CDR3 is TGTGCCACCAGCAGAGGCGGTGGGGGGGGCCCTTCCTACGAGCAGTACTTC. Translating it yields CATSRGGGGGPSYEQYF.

This clonotype has a count of ten or more. V gene TRBV6-2 or TRBV6-3 combines with J gene TRBJ2-5; 9 bases match TRBD2. The CDR3 length is 14 residues. The germline V gene encodes CDR1 MNHEY and CDR2 SVGEGT. Unmatched junction bases numbered 7, after V lost 7 bases and J lost 4 bases. In nucleotides, the CDR3 is TGTGCCAGCAACCTGGCTAGCGGGGCAGAGACCCAGTACTTC. This sequence encodes CASNLASGAETQYF.

The V call is TRBV6-1, the J call TRBJ1-1, with 10 bases lining up with TRBD1. The germline V gene has CDR1 MNHNS and CDR2 SASEGT. V lost 7 bases and J lost 5; bases outside the gene matches: 10. The CDR3 is 15 amino acids. The CDR3 nucleotides are TGTGCCAGCATCCCCGGGGGACAGGGGAATACTGAAGCTTTCTTT. Amino acid sequence: CASIPGGQGNTEAFF.

This clonotype was picked up many times. J is TRBJ1-2 and V is TRBV14; D unclear. V lost 4 bases, J lost 7 bases, and 7 bases lay in between. CDR3 length equals 11 residues. The V gene's germline CDR1 is SGHDN and CDR2 FVKESK. In DNA form, the CDR3 reads TGTGCCAGCAGCCGTTCGGGTGGCTACACCTTC. Amino acid sequence: CASSRSGGYTF.

This clonotype was picked up many times. The chain is built from TRBV7-6 and TRBJ1-1; D is perhaps TRBD1 (6 bases). Per germline, CDR1 SGHVS and CDR2 FNYEAQ. V dropped 5 bases and J dropped 1 base, with 17 bases sitting between them. The CDR3 spans 16 residues. The CDR3 DNA sequence: TGTGCCAGCAGCAGAGTGGAGACAGGAAGGAACACTGAAGCTTTCTTT. It encodes CASSRVETGRNTEAFF.

The chain has TRBV7-9 and TRBJ1-2; no reliable D call. V lost 1 base and J lost 0, with 9 bases in between. The CDR3 extends over 15 amino acids. CDR1 and CDR2 (germline): SEHNR, FQNEAQ (reference sequence). CDR3 sequence: CASSLGGGTNYGYTF. In nucleotides, the CDR3 is TGTGCCAGCAGCTTAGGAGGAGGGACTAACTATGGCTACACCTTC.

This clonotype was recorded many times. This rearrangement joins TRBV7-2 to TRBJ2-5; the match to TRBD1 covers 9 bases. Trimming at V came to 9 bases and at J to 4 bases, leaving 3 bases not matched to a gene. Per germline, CDR1 SGHTA and CDR2 FQGNSA. The CDR3 extends over 12 amino acids. The CDR3 protein is CASGQGRETQYF. Written as DNA, the CDR3 is TGTGCCAGTGGACAGGGGCGAGAGACCCAGTACTTC.

This clonotype was found many times. The rearrangement uses TRBV4-1 and TRBJ2-6; perhaps TRBD1 as D (6 bases). CDR1 is MGHRA, CDR2 YSYEKL, per germline. This CDR3 region has 19 residues. Trimming removed 4 bases at V and 0 bases at J, with 19 bases between. CDR3 in amino acids: CASSLRAPGVDSGANVLTF. CDR3 DNA: TGCGCCAGCAGCCTTAGGGCTCCAGGGGTCGACTCTGGGGCCAACGTCCTGACTTTC.